The clone carrying this TCR beta chain was observed a few times. MiXCR, run by TCRdb on the reads, gives a single entry per CDR3 protein. The repertoire has fewer than 250,000 distinct CDR3 sequences, 25% to 35% of them found once; the top ten carry roughly 7%. Germline lookup yields CDR1 SGHVS and CDR2 FNYEAQ. V lost 5 bases to trimming and J lost 4 bases, with 23 bases between them. This CDR3 contains 17 residues. The data were obtained in a study of kidney transplant recipient with SARS-CoV-2 infection. Here the sequenced sample was a blood sample, taken at baseline and around day 110 from a kidney transplant recipient. V usage is TRBV7-6 and J usage is TRBJ1-2; D not certain. The receptor was derived from a young adult male patient who had COVID-19 and was a kidney transplant recipient. A subset of T cells may come from the graft donor. The chain's CDR3 is CASSHCLESRKTYGYTF. The CDR3 DNA follows: TGTGCCAGCAGCCACTGTCTTGAATCTCGAAAGACCTATGGCTACACCTTC.